The sequence of this TCR beta chain was determined in a study of response to subunit inactivated influenza vaccine. Of note for this clonotype: The antigen remains unidentified.

The CDR3 totals 14 residues. CDR1 ENHRY and CDR2 SYGVKD come from the germline V gene. V was trimmed by 2 bases and J by 6 bases, leaving 11 bases between them. General study results and limits: Authors proposed each seasonal influenza vaccination draws in few new T cells.

TCRdb used MiXCR to reprocess the RT-PCR reads, holding one entry per CDR3 protein. In the table there are about 780,000 distinct CDR3 sequences, about 18% of which are singletons. The receptor was isolated from a man in his forties or fifties who received an inactivated influenza vaccine. The V gene is TRBV10-3, the J gene TRBJ1-5, with D possibly matching TRBD1 (5 bases). Sequencing was performed on PBMCs from blood, taken roughly 5 days after vaccination. CDR3 loop: CAISEETEIQPQHF. The CDR3 DNA reads TGTGCCATCAGTGAGGAGACAGAGATTCAGCCCCAGCATTTT.